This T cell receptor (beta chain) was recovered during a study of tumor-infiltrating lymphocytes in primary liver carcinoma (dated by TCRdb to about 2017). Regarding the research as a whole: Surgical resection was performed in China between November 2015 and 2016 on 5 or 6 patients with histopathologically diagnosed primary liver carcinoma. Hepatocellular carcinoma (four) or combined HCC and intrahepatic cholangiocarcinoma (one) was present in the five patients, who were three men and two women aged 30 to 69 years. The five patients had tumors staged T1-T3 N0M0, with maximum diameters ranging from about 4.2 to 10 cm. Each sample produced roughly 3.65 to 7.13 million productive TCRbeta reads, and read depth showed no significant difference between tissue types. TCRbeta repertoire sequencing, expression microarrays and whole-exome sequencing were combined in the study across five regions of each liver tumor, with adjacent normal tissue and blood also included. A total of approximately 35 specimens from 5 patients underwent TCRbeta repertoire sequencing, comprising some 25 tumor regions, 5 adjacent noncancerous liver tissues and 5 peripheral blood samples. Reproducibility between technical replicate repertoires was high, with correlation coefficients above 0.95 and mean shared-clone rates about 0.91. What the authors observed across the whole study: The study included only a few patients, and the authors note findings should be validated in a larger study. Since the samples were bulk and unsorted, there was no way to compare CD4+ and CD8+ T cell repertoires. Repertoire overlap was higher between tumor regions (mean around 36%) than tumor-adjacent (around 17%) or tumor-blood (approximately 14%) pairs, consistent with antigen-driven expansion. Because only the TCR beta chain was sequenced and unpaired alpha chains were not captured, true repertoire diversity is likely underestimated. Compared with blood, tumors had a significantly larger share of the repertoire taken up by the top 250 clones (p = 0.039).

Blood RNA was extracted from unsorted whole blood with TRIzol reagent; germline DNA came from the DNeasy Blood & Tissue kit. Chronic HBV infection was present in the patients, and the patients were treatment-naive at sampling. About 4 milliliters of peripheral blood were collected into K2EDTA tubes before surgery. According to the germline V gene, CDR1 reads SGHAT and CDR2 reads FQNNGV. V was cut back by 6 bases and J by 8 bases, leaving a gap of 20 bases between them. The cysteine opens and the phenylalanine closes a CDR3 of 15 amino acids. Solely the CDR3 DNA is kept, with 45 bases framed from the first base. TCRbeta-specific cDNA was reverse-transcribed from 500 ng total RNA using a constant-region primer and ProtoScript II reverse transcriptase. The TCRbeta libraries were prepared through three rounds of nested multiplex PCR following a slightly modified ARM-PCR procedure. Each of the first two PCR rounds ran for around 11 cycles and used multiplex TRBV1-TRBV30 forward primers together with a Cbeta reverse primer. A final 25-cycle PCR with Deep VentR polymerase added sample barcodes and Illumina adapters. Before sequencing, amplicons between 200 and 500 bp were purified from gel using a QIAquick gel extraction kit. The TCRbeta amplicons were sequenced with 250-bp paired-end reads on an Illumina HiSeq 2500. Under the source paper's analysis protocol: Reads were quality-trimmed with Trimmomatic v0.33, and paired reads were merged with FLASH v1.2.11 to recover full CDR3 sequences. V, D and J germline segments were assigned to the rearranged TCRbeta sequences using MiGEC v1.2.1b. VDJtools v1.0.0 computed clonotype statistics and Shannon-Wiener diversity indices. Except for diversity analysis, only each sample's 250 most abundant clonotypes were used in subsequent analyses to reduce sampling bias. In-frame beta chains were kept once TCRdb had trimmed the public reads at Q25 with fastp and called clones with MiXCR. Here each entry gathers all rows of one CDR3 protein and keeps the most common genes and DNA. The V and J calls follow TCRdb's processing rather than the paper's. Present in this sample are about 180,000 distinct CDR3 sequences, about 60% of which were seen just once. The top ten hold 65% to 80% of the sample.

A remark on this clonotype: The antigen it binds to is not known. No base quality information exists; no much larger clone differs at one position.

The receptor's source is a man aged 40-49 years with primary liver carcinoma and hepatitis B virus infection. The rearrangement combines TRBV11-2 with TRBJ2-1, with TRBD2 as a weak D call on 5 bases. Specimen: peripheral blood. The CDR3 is CASRRLADSGHEQFF. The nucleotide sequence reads TGTGCCAGCAGGAGACTTGCGGACTCCGGCCATGAGCAGTTCTTC.